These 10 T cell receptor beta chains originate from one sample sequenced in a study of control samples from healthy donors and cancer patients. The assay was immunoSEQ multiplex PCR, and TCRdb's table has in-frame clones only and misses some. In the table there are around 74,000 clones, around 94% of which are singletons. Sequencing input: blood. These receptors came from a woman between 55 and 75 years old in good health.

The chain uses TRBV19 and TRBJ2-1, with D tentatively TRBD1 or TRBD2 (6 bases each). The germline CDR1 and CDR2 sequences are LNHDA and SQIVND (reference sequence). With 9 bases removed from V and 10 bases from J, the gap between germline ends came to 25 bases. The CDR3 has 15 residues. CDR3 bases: TGTGCCAGCGCAGTGGGGGGCGCCGTACAGGGAGAGCAGTTCTTC. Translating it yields CASAVGGAVQGEQFF. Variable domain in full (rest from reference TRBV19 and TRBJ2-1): DGGITQSPKYLFRKEGQNVTLSCEQNLNHDAMYWYRQDPGQGLRLIYYSQIVNDFQKGDIAEGYSVSREKKESFPLTVTSAQKNPTAFYLCASAVGGAVQGEQFFGPGTRLTVL.

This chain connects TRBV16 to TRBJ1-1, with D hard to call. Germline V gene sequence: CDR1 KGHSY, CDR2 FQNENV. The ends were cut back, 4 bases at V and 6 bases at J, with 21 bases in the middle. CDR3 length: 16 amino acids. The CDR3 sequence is CASSREEIRSTAEAFF. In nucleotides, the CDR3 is TGTGCCAGCAGCCGGGAGGAAATCCGGTCTACCGCTGAAGCTTTCTTT.

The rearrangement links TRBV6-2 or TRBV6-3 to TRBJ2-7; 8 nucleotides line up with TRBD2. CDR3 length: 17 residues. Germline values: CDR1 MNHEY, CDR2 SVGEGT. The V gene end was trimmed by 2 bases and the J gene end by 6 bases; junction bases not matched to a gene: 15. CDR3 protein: CASSYGPFSGNPPEQYF. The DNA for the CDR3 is TGTGCCAGCAGTTACGGTCCCTTTAGCGGGAACCCTCCCGAGCAGTACTTC.

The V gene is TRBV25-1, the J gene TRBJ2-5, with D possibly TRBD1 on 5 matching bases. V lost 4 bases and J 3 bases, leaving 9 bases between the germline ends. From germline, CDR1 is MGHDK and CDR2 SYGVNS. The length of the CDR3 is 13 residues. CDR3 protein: CASSGDSKETQYF. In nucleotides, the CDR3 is TGTGCCAGCAGTGGTGACAGCAAAGAGACCCAGTACTTC.

DNA for the CDR3: TGTGCCAGCAGTTCCGGACAGGGCACAGATACGCAGTATTTT. Its protein is CASSSGQGTDTQYF. This chain connects TRBV28 to TRBJ2-3, with TRBD1 matching over 7 bases. The V segment lost 4 bases and the J segment 1 base; nucleotides outside the gene matches: 2. The CDR3 is made up of 14 amino acids. The germline CDR1 and CDR2 sequences are MDHEN and SYDVKM.

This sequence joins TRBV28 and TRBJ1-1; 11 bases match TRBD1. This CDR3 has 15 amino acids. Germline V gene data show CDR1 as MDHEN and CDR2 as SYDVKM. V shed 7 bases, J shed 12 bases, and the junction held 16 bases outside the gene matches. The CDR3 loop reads CASNIGQGASPQTFF. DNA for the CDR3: TGTGCCAGCAATATCGGACAGGGGGCTAGCCCTCAAACTTTCTTT.

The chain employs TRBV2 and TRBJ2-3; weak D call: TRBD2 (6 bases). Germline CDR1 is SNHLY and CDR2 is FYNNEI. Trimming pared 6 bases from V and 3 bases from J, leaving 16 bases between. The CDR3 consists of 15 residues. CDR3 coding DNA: TGTGCCAGCAGACTCACGGGGGTCGGGACAGATACGCAGTATTTT. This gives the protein CASRLTGVGTDTQYF.

The CDR3, as DNA: TGTGCCCTCCAGACTAGCGGGACCGGGGAGCTGTTTTTT. It encodes CALQTSGTGELFF. The chain uses TRBV7-8 and TRBJ2-2; 10 bases map to TRBD2. Per the germline V gene, CDR1 is SGHVS and CDR2 is FQNEAQ. This CDR3 contains 13 residues. V shed 11 bases and J 5 bases; nucleotides not matched to a gene: 5.

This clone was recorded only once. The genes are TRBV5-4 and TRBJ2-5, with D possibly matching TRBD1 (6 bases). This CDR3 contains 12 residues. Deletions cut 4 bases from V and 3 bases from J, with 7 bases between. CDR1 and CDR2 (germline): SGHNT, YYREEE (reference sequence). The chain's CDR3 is CASSRDKETQYF. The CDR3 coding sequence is TGTGCCAGCAGCCGGGACAAAGAGACCCAGTACTTC.

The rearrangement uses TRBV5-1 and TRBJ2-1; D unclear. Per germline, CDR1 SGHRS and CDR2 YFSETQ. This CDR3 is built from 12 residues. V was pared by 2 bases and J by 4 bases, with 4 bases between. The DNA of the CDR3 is TGCGCCAGCAGCTTAAGTTACAATGAGCAGTTCTTC. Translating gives CASSLSYNEQFF.